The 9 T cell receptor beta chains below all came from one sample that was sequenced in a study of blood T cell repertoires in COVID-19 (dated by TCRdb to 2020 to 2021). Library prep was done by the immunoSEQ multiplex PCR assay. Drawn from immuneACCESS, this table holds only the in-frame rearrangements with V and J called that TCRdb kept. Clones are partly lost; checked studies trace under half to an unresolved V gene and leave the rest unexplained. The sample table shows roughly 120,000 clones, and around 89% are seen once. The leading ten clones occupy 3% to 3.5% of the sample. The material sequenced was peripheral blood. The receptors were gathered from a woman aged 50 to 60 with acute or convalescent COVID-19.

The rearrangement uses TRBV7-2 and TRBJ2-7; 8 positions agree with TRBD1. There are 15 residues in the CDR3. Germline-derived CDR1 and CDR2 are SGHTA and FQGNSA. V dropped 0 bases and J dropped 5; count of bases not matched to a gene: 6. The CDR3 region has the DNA TGTGCCAGCAGCTTAGCGGCGACAGGGGCCCACGAGCAGTACTTC. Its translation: CASSLAATGAHEQYF.

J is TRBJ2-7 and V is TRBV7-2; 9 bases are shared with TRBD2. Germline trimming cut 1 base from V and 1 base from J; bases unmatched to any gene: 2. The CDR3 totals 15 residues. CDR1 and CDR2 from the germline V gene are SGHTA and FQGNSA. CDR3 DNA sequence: TGTGCCAGCAGCTTAGGTAGCGGGAGTTCCTACGAGCAGTACTTC. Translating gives CASSLGSGSSYEQYF.

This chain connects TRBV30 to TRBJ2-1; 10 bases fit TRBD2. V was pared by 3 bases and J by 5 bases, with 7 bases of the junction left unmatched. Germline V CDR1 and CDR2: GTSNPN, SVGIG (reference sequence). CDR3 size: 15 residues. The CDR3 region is CAWSPRLAGNNEQFF. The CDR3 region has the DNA TGTGCCTGGAGCCCCCGACTAGCGGGCAACAATGAGCAGTTCTTC.

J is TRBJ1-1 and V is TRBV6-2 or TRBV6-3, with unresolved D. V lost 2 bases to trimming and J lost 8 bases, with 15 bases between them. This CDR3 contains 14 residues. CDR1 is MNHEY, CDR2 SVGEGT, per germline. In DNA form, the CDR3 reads TGTGCCAGCAGTTACCCCCTCGTCCGGTCGGAAGCTTTCTTT. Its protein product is CASSYPLVRSEAFF.

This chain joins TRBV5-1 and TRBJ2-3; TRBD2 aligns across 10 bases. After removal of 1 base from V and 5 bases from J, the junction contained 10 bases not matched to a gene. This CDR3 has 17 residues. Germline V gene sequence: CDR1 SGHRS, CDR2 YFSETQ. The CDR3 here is CASSLLGPGLAKDTQYF. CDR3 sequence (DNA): TGCGCCAGCAGCTTGTTAGGCCCGGGACTAGCGAAAGATACGCAGTATTTT.

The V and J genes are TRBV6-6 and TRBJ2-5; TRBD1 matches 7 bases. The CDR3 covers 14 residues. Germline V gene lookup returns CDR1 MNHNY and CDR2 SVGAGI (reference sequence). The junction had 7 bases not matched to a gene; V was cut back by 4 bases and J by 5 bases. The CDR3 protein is CASSFLQGMETQYF. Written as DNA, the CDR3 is TGTGCCAGCAGTTTCCTACAGGGGATGGAGACCCAGTACTTC.

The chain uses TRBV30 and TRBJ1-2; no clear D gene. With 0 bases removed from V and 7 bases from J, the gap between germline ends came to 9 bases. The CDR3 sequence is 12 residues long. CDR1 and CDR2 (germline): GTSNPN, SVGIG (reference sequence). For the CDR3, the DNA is TGTGCCTGGAGTGTAAAGGAGTCTGGCTACACCTTC. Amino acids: CAWSVKESGYTF. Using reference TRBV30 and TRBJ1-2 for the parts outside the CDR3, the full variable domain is SQTIHQWPATLVQPVGSPLSLECTVEGTSNPNLYWYRQAAGRGLQLLFYSVGIGQISSEVPQNLSASRPQDRQFILSSKKLLLSDSGFYLCAWSVKESGYTFGSGTRLTVV.

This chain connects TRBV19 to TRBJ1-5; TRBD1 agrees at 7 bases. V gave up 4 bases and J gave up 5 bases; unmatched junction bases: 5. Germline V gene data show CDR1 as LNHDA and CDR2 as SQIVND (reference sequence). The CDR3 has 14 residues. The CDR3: CASSTQGVHQPQHF. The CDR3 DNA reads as TGTGCCAGTAGTACCCAGGGGGTACATCAGCCCCAGCATTTT.

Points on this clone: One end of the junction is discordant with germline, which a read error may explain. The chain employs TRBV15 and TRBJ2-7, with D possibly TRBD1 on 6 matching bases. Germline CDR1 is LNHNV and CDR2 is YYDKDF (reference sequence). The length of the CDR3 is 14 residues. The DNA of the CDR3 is TGTGCCACCGGCAGGGGACACCAGCCCTACGAGCAGTACTTC. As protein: CATGRGHQPYEQYF.